This TCR beta chain was sequenced for a study of control samples from healthy donors and cancer patients. The data were produced by immunoSEQ multiplex PCR, yet TCRdb's version contains in-frame clones alone and is incomplete. The sample has about 55,000 clones; around 90% are singletons. This clonotype originated in a man in his fifties or sixties in good health. The sample taken for sequencing was blood.

For the CDR3, the DNA is TGTGCCTGGAGTGTATTGACGGTCACTGAAGCTTTCTTT. Its protein is CAWSVLTVTEAFF. The chain combines TRBV30 with TRBJ1-1; unclear D gene. Trimming stripped 0 bases from V and 4 bases from J, with 9 bases between. The germline gives CDR1 GTSNPN, CDR2 SVGIG (reference sequence). This CDR3 spans 13 amino acids.